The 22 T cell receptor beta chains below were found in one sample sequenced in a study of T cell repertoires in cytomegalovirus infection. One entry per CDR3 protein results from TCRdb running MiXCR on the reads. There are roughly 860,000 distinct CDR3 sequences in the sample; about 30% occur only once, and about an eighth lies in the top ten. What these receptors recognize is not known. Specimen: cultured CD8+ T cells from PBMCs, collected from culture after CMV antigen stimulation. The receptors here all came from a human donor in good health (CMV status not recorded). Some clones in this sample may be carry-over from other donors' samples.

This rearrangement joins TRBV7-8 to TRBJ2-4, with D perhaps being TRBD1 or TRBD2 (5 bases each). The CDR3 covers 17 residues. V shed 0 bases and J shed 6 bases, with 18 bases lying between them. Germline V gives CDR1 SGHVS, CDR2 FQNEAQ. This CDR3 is CASSLAREGPAGNIQYF. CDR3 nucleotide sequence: TGTGCCAGCAGCTTAGCGCGCGAGGGACCTGCAGGAAACATTCAGTACTTC.

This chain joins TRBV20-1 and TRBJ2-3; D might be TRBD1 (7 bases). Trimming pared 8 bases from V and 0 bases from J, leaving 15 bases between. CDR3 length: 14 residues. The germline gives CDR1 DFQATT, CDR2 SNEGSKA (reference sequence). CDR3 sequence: CSSRGAGSTDTQYF. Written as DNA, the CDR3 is TGCAGTAGCAGGGGGGCCGGTAGCACAGATACGCAGTATTTT.

CDR3 coding DNA: TGTGCCAGCAGTAGGCGGGGGGCGGACACTGAAGCTTTCTTT. Translating gives CASSRRGADTEAFF. The chain links TRBV7-9 to TRBJ1-1; D is perhaps TRBD1 (6 bases). Per the germline V gene, CDR1 is SEHNR and CDR2 is FQNEAQ (reference sequence). The CDR3 extends over 14 amino acids. Trimming left V 6 bases short and J 3 bases short, with 14 bases between.

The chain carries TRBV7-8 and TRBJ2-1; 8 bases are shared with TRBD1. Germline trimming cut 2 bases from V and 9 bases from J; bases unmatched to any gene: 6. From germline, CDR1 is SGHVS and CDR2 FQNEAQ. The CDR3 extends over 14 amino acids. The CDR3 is CASSLRQGKIEQFF. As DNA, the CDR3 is TGTGCCAGCAGCTTACGACAGGGGAAGATTGAGCAGTTCTTC.

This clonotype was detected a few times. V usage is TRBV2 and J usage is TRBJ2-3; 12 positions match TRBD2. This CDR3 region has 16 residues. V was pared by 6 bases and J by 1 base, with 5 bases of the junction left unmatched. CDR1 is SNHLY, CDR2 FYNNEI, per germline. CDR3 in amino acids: CASSVLAGGRTDTQYF. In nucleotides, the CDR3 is TGTGCCAGCAGCGTACTAGCGGGGGGACGCACAGATACGCAGTATTTT.

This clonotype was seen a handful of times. The CDR3 region is CASSTWDSLANTGELFF. The CDR3 DNA is TGCGCCAGCAGCACCTGGGACAGCCTCGCGAACACCGGGGAGCTGTTTTTT. This chain links TRBV4-1 with TRBJ2-2; 7 bases line up with TRBD1. This CDR3 contains 17 residues. Germline V CDR1 and CDR2: MGHRA, YSYEKL. V lost 5 bases and J lost 0; bases outside the gene matches: 9.

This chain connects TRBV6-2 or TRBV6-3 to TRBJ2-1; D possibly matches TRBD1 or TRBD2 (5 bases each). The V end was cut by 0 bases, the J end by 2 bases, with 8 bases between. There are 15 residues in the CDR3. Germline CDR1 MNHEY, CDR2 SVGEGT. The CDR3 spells CASSYSPGPYNEQFF. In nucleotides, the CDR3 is TGTGCCAGCAGTTACTCTCCGGGGCCCTACAATGAGCAGTTCTTC.

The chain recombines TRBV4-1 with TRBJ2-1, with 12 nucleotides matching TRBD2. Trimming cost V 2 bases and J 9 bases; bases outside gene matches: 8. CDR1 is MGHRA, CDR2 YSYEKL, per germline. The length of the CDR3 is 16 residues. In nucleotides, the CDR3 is TGCGCCAGCAGCCAACGACTAGCGGGGGACCCGGGTGAGCAGTTCTTC. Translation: CASSQRLAGDPGEQFF.

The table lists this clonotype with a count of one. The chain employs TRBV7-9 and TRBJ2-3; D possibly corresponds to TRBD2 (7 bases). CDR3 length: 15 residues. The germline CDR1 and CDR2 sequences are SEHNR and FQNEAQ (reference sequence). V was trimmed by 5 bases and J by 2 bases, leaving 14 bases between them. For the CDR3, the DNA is TGTGCCAGCAGCGGCGCGGCGGGGGCCACAGATACGCAGTATTTT. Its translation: CASSGAAGATDTQYF.

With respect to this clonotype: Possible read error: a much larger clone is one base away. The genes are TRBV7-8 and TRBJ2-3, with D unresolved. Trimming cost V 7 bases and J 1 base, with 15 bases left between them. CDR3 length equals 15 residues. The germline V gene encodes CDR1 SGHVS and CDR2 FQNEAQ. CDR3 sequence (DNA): TGTGCCAGCAACTTTATTATTAGGGGCACAGATACGCAGTATTTT. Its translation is CASNFIIRGTDTQYF.

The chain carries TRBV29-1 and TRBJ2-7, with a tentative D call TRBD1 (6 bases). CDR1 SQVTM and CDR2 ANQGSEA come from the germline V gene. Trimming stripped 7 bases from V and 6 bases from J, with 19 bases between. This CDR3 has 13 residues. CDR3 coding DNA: TGCAGCGCCCTAGGCGAACAGGGTTCCGAGCAGTACGTC. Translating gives CSALGEQGSEQYV.

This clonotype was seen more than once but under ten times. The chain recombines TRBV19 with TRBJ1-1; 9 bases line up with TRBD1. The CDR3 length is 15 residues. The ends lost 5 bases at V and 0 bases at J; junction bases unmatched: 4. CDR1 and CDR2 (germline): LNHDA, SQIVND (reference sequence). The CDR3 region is CASSEGQGLNTEAFF. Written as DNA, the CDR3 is TGTGCCAGTAGTGAAGGACAGGGGCTGAACACTGAAGCTTTCTTT.

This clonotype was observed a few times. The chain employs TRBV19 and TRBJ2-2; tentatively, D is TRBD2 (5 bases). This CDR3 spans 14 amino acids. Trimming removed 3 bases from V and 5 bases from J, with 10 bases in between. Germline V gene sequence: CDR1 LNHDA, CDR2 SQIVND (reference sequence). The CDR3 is CASSMREYTGELFF. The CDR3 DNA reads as TGTGCCAGTAGTATGAGGGAGTATACCGGGGAGCTGTTTTTT. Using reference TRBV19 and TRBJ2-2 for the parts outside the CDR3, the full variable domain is DGGITQSPKYLFRKEGQNVTLSCEQNLNHDAMYWYRQDPGQGLRLIYYSQIVNDFQKGDIAEGYSVSREKKESFPLTVTSAQKNPTAFYLCASSMREYTGELFFGEGSRLTVL.

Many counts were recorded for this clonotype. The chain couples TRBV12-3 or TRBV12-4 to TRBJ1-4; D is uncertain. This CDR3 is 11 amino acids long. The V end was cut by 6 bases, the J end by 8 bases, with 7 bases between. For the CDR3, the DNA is TGTGCCAGCAGGGGAGACGAAAAACTGTTTTTT. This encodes CASRGDEKLFF.

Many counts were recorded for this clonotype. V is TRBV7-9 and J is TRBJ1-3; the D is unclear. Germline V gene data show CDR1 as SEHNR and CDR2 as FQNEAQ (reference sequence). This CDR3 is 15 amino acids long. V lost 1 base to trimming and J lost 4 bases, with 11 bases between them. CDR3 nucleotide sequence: TGTGCCAGCAGCTTAGGTGGTGCAGGAGGAAACACCATATATTTT. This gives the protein CASSLGGAGGNTIYF.

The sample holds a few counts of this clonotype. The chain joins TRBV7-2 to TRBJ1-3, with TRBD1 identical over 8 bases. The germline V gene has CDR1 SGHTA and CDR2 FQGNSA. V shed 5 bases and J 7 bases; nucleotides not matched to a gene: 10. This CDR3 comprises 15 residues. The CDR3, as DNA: TGTGCCAGCAGCCCAGGGGCAGGGGGCGTTAACACCATATATTTT. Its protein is CASSPGAGGVNTIYF. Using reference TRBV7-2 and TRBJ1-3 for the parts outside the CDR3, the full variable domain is GAGVSQSPSNKVTEKGKDVELRCDPISGHTALYWYRQSLGQGLEFLIYFQGNSAPDKSGLPSDRFSAERTGGSVSTLTIQRTQQEDSAVYLCASSPGAGGVNTIYFGEGSWLTVV.

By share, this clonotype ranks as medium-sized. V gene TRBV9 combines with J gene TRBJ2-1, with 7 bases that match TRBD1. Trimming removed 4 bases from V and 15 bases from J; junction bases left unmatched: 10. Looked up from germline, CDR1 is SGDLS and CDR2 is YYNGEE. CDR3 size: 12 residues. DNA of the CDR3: TGTGCCAGCAGCTCACGACAGGGCCACGTGTTCTTC. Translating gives CASSSRQGHVFF.

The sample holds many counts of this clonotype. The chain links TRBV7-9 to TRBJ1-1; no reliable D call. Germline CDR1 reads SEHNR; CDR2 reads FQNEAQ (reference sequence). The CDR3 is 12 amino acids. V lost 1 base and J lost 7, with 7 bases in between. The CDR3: CASSLVSGEAFF. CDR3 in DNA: TGTGCCAGCAGCTTAGTCTCGGGTGAAGCTTTCTTT.

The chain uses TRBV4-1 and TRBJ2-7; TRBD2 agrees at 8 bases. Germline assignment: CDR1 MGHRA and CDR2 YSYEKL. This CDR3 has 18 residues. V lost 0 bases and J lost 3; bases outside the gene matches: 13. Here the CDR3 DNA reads TGCGCCAGCAGCCAAGATCCCCATCCTAGCGGGCTAAACTACGAGCAGTACTTC. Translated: CASSQDPHPSGLNYEQYF.

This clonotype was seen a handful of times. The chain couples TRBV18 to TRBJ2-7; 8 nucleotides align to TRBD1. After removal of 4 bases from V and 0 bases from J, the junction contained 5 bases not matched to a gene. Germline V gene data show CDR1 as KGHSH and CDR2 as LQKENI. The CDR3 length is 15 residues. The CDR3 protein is CASSLRDRHSYEQYF. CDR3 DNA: TGTGCCAGCTCACTGCGGGACAGGCACTCCTACGAGCAGTACTTC.

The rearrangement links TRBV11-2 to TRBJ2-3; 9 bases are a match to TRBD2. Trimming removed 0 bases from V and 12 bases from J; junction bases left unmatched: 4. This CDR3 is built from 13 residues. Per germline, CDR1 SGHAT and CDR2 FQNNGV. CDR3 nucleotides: TGTGCCAGCAGCTTAGACTTTAGCGGGGGCCAGTATTTT. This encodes CASSLDFSGGQYF.

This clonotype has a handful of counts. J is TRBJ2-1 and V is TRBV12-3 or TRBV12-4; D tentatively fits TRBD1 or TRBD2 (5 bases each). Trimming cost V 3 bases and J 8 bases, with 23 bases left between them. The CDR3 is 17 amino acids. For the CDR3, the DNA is TGTGCCAGCAGTTTCCCAGGGACGGGACCCCCCCTGGATGAGCAGTTCTTC. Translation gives CASSFPGTGPPLDEQFF.